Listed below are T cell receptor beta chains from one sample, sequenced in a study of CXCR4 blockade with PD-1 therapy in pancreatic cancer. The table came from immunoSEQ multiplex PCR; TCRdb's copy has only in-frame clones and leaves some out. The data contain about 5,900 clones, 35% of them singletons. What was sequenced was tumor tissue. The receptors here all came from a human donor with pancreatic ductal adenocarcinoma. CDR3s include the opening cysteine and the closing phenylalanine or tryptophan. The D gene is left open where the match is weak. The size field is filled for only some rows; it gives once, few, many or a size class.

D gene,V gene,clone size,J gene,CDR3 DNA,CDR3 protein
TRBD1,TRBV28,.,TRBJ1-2,TGTGCCAGCAGTTTGTCCGGGACAGGGATAGGGGGCTACACCTTC,CASSLSGTGIGGYTF
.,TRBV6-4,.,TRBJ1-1,TGTGCCAGCACCCCGGGAGGGCGTAACACTGAAGCTTTCTTT,CASTPGGRNTEAFF
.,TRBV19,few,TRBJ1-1,TGTGCCAGTAGTATAGGGGGCCTGAACACTGAAGCTTTCTTT,CASSIGGLNTEAFF
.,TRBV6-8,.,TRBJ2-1,TGTGCCAGCAGGACTCGCCACAATGAGCAGTTCTTC,CASRTRHNEQFF
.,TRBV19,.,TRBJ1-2,TGTGCCAGTAGTATTGAAGGCTATGGCTACACCTTC,CASSIEGYGYTF
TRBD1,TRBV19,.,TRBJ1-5,TGTGCCAGTAGTGTGACAGGGCGGGGGAGCAATCAGCCCCAGCATTTT,CASSVTGRGSNQPQHF
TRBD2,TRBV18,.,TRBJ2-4,TGTGCCAGCTCACAATGGGCGGGAGGTGGTGACATTCAGTACTTC,CASSQWAGGGDIQYF
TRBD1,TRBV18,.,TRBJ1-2,TGTGCCAGCTCACCATCGAACATTCAGGGGGAGGGCTACACCTTC,CASSPSNIQGEGYTF
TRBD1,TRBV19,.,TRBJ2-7,TGTGCCAGTAGTAGGTTGACAGGGGTGAGCTCCTACGAGCAGTACTTC,CASSRLTGVSSYEQYF
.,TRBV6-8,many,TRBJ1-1,TGTGCCAGCAGTTCAGAGTTGAACACTGAAGCTTTCTTT,CASSSELNTEAFF
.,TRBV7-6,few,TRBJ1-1,TGTGCCAGCAGCCAAGACGGGGGGGCCACTGAAGCTTTCTTT,CASSQDGGATEAFF
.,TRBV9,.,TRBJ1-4,TGTGCCAGCAGCGCCGAAGAGGGGGGTGGCGAAAAACTGTTTTTT,CASSAEEGGGEKLFF
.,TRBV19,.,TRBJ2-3,TGTGCCAGTAGTATGTCGGGGGCAAATACGCAGTATTTT,CASSMSGANTQYF
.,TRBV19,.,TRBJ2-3,TGTGCCAGTAGTATCTCTGCGGCAGGTCGAGATACGCAGTATTTT,CASSISAAGRDTQYF
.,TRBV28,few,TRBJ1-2,TGTGCCAGCAGTTTGGGGAGGGACTATGGCTACACCTTC,CASSLGRDYGYTF
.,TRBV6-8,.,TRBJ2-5,TGTGCCAGCAGCCTCAGGAGGGAAGGGGGGACCCAGTACTTC,CASSLRREGGTQYF
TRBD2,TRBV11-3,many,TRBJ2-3,TGTGCCAGCAGCTTGGGTCCGTCTAGCGGAGGCACAGATACGCAGTATTTT,CASSLGPSSGGTDTQYF
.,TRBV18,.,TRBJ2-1,TGTGCCAGCTCACGGGACACTTACAATGAGCAGTTCTTC,CASSRDTYNEQFF
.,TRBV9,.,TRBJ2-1,TGTGCCAGCAGCGAGGCCCCGGGGGGCGGGAGAGTGGATGAGCAGTTCTTC,CASSEAPGGGRVDEQFF
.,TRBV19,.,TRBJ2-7,TGTGCCAGTAGTCGGGACAACTCCTACGAGCAGTACTTC,CASSRDNSYEQYF
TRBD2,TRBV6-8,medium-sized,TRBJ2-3,TGTGCCAGCAGTGACTCAGCGGGAGGGCCAGATACGCAGTATTTT,CASSDSAGGPDTQYF
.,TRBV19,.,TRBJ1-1,TGTGCCAGTATTCGGGACACCCGAAGAGAGGCAACTGAAGCTTTCTTT,CASIRDTRREATEAFF
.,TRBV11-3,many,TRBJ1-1,TGTGCCAGCAGCCCGGCGGGTTTGCGGGGGAACACTGAAGCTTTCTTT,CASSPAGLRGNTEAFF
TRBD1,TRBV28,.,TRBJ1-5,TGTGCCAGCAGTACACAGACAGGGGGCCGGAGCCTTCAGCATTTT,CASSTQTGGRSLQHF
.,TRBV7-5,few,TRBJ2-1,TGTGCTAGCAGCTCTTCCGTCGCGGACAATGAGCAGTTCTTC,CASSSSVADNEQFF
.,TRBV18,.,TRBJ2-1,TGTGCCAGCTCACCACCTAATAGCGGATCCCCTAGGGAGCAGTTCTTC,CASSPPNSGSPREQFF